This TCR beta chain was obtained from a study of cytomegalovirus exposure and HLA in healthy donors. Findings of the study overall: There were some public TCRs occurring in many donors, but most TCR sequences were rare. In vitro data verified a few CMV-associated chains as specific for CMV antigens.

This clone was seen a handful of times. The antigen is unknown. A multiplex PCR was run with 60 Vbeta primers and 13 Jbeta primers. Generated by immunoSEQ multiplex PCR, the TCRdb table keeps only in-frame clones and is missing some. The table records about 150,000 clones, 79% of them present only once. Sequencing used PBMCs. This sequence originates from a man under 40 in good health and CMV-seropositive.

This CDR3 reads CASSPRSGEETQYF. CDR3 bases: TGTGCCAGCAGTCCACGCTCAGGGGAGGAGACCCAGTACTTC. This sequence joins TRBV27 and TRBJ2-5; D is possibly TRBD1 (6 bases). Trimming stripped 5 bases from V and 5 bases from J, with 15 bases between. CDR3 length equals 14 residues. Germline CDR1 is MNHEY and CDR2 is SMNVEV (reference sequence).